Listed here are 30 T cell receptor beta chains from one sample, sequenced in a study of neurological immune-mediated disorders. TCRdb processed the 5' RACE reads anew with MiXCR; each CDR3 protein has one entry. The sample has 42,000 or so distinct CDR3 sequences, roughly 2.5% seen once. The sequenced sample was PBMCs. The receptor set was obtained from a man aged 30-40 years with multiple sclerosis.

This clonotype was seen ten or more times. Here the CDR3 DNA reads TGTGCCAGCAGTCCCTATGGGACAGACACTGAAGCTTTCTTT. Amino acids: CASSPYGTDTEAFF. This sequence joins TRBV6-5 and TRBJ1-1; 7 bases are a match to TRBD1. Germline loops: CDR1 MNHEY, CDR2 SVGAGI. CDR3 size: 14 residues. The V and J ends lost 5 bases and 3 bases, in that order; junction bases with no gene match: 6.

This clonotype was recorded many times. This sequence joins TRBV2 and TRBJ2-5, with a tentative D call TRBD2 (5 bases). Between the trimmed V and J ends, which lost 6 bases and 4 bases, there was a span of 18 bases. The V gene's germline CDR1 is SNHLY and CDR2 FYNNEI. The CDR3 length is 15 residues. The CDR3 region is CASSPSRLSRETQYF. The CDR3 nucleotides are TGTGCCAGCAGCCCTAGCCGCCTAAGTCGAGAGACCCAGTACTTC.

This clonotype appeared many times. The chain is built from TRBV5-1 and TRBJ2-7; tentative D call: TRBD1 (5 bases). CDR3 size: 14 residues. Germline CDR1 SGHRS, CDR2 YFSETQ. V was shortened by 4 bases and J by 0 bases, with 11 bases between the two germline ends. The chain's CDR3 is CASSQYDSSYEQYF. Here the CDR3 DNA reads TGCGCCAGCAGCCAATACGACAGCTCCTACGAGCAGTACTTC. The variable domain in full, completed from reference TRBV5-1 and TRBJ2-7, reads KAGVTQTPRYLIKTRGQQVTLSCSPISGHRSVSWYQQTPGQGLQFLFEYFSETQRNKGNFPGRFSGRQFSNSRSEMNVSTLELGDSALYLCASSQYDSSYEQYFGPGTRLTVT.

There are many counts of this clonotype. The chain has TRBV6-2 or TRBV6-3 and TRBJ1-1; 12 nucleotides agree with TRBD1. From germline, CDR1 is MNHEY and CDR2 SVGEGT. The CDR3 spans 17 residues. V shed 5 bases and J 5 bases; nucleotides not matched to a gene: 12. The CDR3 loop reads CASSDGGQGAWRTEAFF. Written as DNA, the CDR3 is TGTGCCAGCAGTGATGGGGGACAGGGGGCTTGGAGGACTGAAGCTTTCTTT.

There are many counts of this clonotype. The V call is TRBV5-1, the J call TRBJ1-1; perhaps TRBD1 as D (6 bases). Germline V gene sequence: CDR1 SGHRS, CDR2 YFSETQ. Trimming cost V 4 bases and J 1 base, with 11 bases left between them. This CDR3 is built from 14 residues. CDR3 sequence reads: CASSGGLSNTEAFF. DNA for the CDR3: TGCGCCAGCAGCGGGGGCTTGTCGAACACTGAAGCTTTCTTT.

This clonotype was observed at least ten times. V usage is TRBV12-3 or TRBV12-4 and J usage is TRBJ1-1; 7 bases match TRBD1. The CDR3 loop spans 12 amino acids. J lost 7 bases, V lost 6 bases, and 5 bases had no gene match. CDR3 loop: CASRGTADEAFF. The CDR3 DNA sequence: TGTGCCAGCAGGGGGACAGCCGATGAAGCTTTCTTT.

This clonotype was detected ten times or more. The chain uses TRBV5-1 and TRBJ2-2; 10 positions agree with TRBD1. CDR1 SGHRS and CDR2 YFSETQ come from the germline V gene. With 7 bases clipped from V and 2 bases from J, the junction kept 2 bases outside the gene matches. This CDR3 region has 14 residues. The CDR3 bases are TGCGCCAGCGGGACAGGGGCCAACACCGGGGAGCTGTTTTTT. Amino acids: CASGTGANTGELFF.

This clonotype occurred many times. CDR3 sequence (DNA): TGTGCAGCGAGGATGTGGGATGGAGAGACCCAGTACTTC. This gives the protein CAARMWDGETQYF. The rearrangement links TRBV5-6 to TRBJ2-5; D is unresolved. The CDR3 extends over 13 amino acids. In germline, CDR1 is SGHDT, CDR2 YYEEEE.

This clonotype was seen ten or more times. The chain has TRBV20-1 and TRBJ1-5, with no clear D. Trimming took 3 bases from V and 5 from J, leaving 17 bases between them. The length of the CDR3 is 15 residues. Germline V CDR1 and CDR2: DFQATT, SNEGSKA (reference sequence). CDR3 sequence (DNA): TGCAGTGCTAGGCCTTTGGGTGTTGACCATCAGCCCCAGCATTTT. This encodes CSARPLGVDHQPQHF.

This clonotype was counted many times. The chain uses TRBV5-6 and TRBJ2-7, with 7 nucleotides matching TRBD1. The trim removed 2 bases at V and 2 bases at J, leaving 7 bases unmatched. This CDR3 is built from 15 residues. CDR1 is SGHDT and CDR2 is YYEEEE in the germline V gene. CDR3: CASSLLQGVPYEQYF. CDR3 DNA: TGTGCCAGCAGCTTACTCCAGGGGGTCCCCTACGAGCAGTACTTC.

This clonotype was detected many times. The chain combines TRBV12-3 or TRBV12-4 with TRBJ2-5; no clear D gene. The CDR3 is 13 residues long. V lost 5 bases, J lost 2 bases, and 9 bases lay in between. The CDR3 sequence is CASSRNVQETQYF. The CDR3 nucleotides read TGTGCCAGCAGTCGTAATGTACAAGAGACCCAGTACTTC.

The table lists this clonotype with many counts. V gene TRBV6-4 combines with J gene TRBJ2-2; D is uncertain. The CDR3 length is 13 residues. The V gene lost 5 bases and the J gene lost 6 bases, with 10 bases spanning the gap. Per the germline V gene, CDR1 is MRHNA and CDR2 is SNTAGT. The CDR3 bases are TGTGCCAGCAGTCGAATAGAGGCCGGGGAGCTGTTTTTT. Translated: CASSRIEAGELFF.

This clonotype showed up many times. The chain couples TRBV5-1 to TRBJ2-1; TRBD1 matches 7 bases. The CDR3 runs to 17 residues. Germline CDR1 and CDR2: SGHRS and YFSETQ. Trimming removed 4 bases from V and 5 bases from J; junction bases left unmatched: 15. The CDR3 coding sequence is TGCGCCAGCAGCAGGAGGACAGGACCTAGTGGCCACAATGAGCAGTTCTTC. As protein: CASSRRTGPSGHNEQFF.

In this sample, this clonotype turned up many times. The chain combines TRBV20-1 with TRBJ2-3, with 9 bases fitting TRBD2. V lost 1 base, J lost 1 base, and 6 bases stayed unmatched. CDR3 size: 16 residues. Looked up from germline, CDR1 is DFQATT and CDR2 is SNEGSKA (reference sequence). The CDR3 DNA follows: TGCAGTGCTAGAGCCCCTAGCGGGGAGGGCACAGATACGCAGTATTTT. This translates into CSARAPSGEGTDTQYF.

This clonotype has at least ten counts. The CDR3 protein is CSATGLAGEIYEQYF. For the CDR3, the DNA is TGCAGTGCTACCGGTCTAGCGGGGGAAATCTACGAGCAGTACTTC. This sequence joins TRBV20-1 and TRBJ2-7; 10 nucleotides line up with TRBD2. The CDR3 runs to 15 residues. V shed 4 bases and J 3 bases; nucleotides not matched to a gene: 9. CDR1 DFQATT and CDR2 SNEGSKA come from the germline V gene (reference sequence).

At least ten counts were recorded for this clonotype. The chain employs TRBV5-1 and TRBJ1-2, with TRBD1 matching 7 bases. The CDR3 is 15 residues long. J gave up 0 bases and V 4 bases, and 6 bases lay outside the gene matches. Per the germline V gene, CDR1 is SGHRS and CDR2 is YFSETQ. The CDR3 DNA follows: TGCGCCAGCAGCCCGGACGGGACAGCTAACTATGGCTACACCTTC. Its protein product is CASSPDGTANYGYTF.

This clonotype was counted many times. V gene TRBV24-1 combines with J gene TRBJ2-7, with no clear D. Trimming shortened V by 2 bases and J by 4 bases, and 8 bases separated the two germline ends. The germline CDR1 and CDR2 sequences are KGHDR and SFDVKD. The CDR3 contains 13 residues. This CDR3 is CATSDSNGYEQYF. The DNA for the CDR3 is TGTGCCACCAGTGATTCGAACGGATACGAGCAGTACTTC.

The chain employs TRBV6-5 and TRBJ1-1; the D is unclear. Germline V gene data show CDR1 as MNHEY and CDR2 as SVGAGI. There are 11 residues in the CDR3. V lost 10 bases and J lost 1, with 7 bases in between. The DNA for the CDR3 is TGTGCCACCGTAAAGAACACTGAAGCTTTCTTT. This sequence encodes CATVKNTEAFF.

The DNA for the CDR3 is TGCAGTGCTAGCCCTAAGACAGGGGGCGGCTACGAGCAGTACTTC. It encodes CSASPKTGGGYEQYF. The chain carries TRBV20-1 and TRBJ2-7; TRBD1 matches at 10 bases. Trimming at V came to 3 bases and at J to 3 bases, leaving 8 bases not matched to a gene. The V gene's germline CDR1 is DFQATT and CDR2 SNEGSKA (reference sequence). CDR3 length: 15 residues.

This clonotype was seen at least ten times. This sequence joins TRBV12-3 or TRBV12-4 and TRBJ1-6; unclear D gene. Trimming shortened V by 3 bases and J by 8 bases, and 8 bases separated the two germline ends. CDR3 length equals 13 residues. The CDR3 is CASSLVGYSPLHF. The CDR3 DNA reads TGTGCCAGCAGTTTGGTGGGGTATTCACCCCTCCACTTT.

This clonotype occurred many times. V is TRBV28 and J is TRBJ2-7; TRBD1 agrees at 7 bases. The junction had 8 bases not matched to a gene; V was cut back by 1 base and J by 2 bases. Germline CDR1 is MDHEN and CDR2 is SYDVKM. The CDR3 length is 16 residues. The CDR3 sequence is CASSLSDRVSTYEQYF. The CDR3 bases are TGTGCCAGCAGTTTATCTGACAGGGTGTCGACCTACGAGCAGTACTTC.

This clonotype was seen at least ten times. The rearrangement joins TRBV5-1 to TRBJ2-5; D gene ambiguous. The V end lost 1 base, the J end lost 1 base, and 11 bases lay between the germline ends. Germline lookup yields CDR1 SGHRS and CDR2 YFSETQ. The length of the CDR3 is 15 residues. CDR3 in amino acids: CASSLKVDTQETQYF. The CDR3 DNA follows: TGCGCCAGCAGCTTGAAGGTGGATACCCAAGAGACCCAGTACTTC.

This clonotype appeared many times. This chain links TRBV7-8 with TRBJ2-7; no definite D call. V was cut by 5 bases and J by 4 bases, with 6 bases left in between. The CDR3 consists of 11 residues. Germline lookup yields CDR1 SGHVS and CDR2 FQNEAQ. The CDR3 region is CASSRQYEQYF. Written as DNA, the CDR3 is TGTGCCAGCAGCCGTCAATACGAGCAGTACTTC.

This clonotype was seen only a few times. The V call is TRBV20-1, the J call TRBJ1-1, with D tentatively TRBD1 (5 bases). The V gene's germline CDR1 is DFQATT and CDR2 SNEGSKA (reference sequence). The CDR3 is 15 residues long. V was pared by 1 base and J by 7 bases, with 19 bases between. The CDR3 loop is CSARAAGMVKGEAFF. Here the CDR3 DNA reads TGCAGTGCTAGAGCCGCAGGGATGGTTAAGGGTGAAGCTTTCTTT.

This clonotype was found many times. The J gene is TRBJ2-7, the V gene TRBV20-1; the match to TRBD2 covers 9 bases. Germline trimming cut 2 bases from V and 4 bases from J; bases unmatched to any gene: 9. Germline CDR1 DFQATT, CDR2 SNEGSKA (reference sequence). The CDR3 extends over 15 amino acids. The CDR3 coding sequence is TGCAGTGCTAGAAGGCTAGCGGGGATAAATTACGAGCAGTACTTC. Translated: CSARRLAGINYEQYF.

This clonotype was seen repeatedly, ten times or more. The V gene is TRBV25-1, the J gene TRBJ1-1, with a possible D match to TRBD1 (6 bases). The CDR3 sequence is 11 residues long. The germline CDR1 and CDR2 sequences are MGHDK and SYGVNS. V dropped 7 bases and J dropped 6 bases, with 9 bases sitting between them. CDR3 sequence reads: CASIEGAEAFF. CDR3 DNA sequence: TGTGCCAGCATAGAGGGGGCTGAAGCTTTCTTT.

This clonotype came up many times. The chain combines TRBV7-9 with TRBJ2-7; maybe TRBD2 (6 bases). This CDR3 has 14 residues. CDR1 SEHNR and CDR2 FQNEAQ come from the germline V gene (reference sequence). Trimming removed 2 bases at V and 6 bases at J, with 14 bases between. CDR3 protein: CASSLSLGLGEQYF. The CDR3 bases are TGTGCCAGCAGCTTATCCCTGGGACTGGGCGAGCAGTACTTC.

This clonotype was seen ten or more times. The chain uses TRBV19 and TRBJ2-3; D gene unclear. From germline, CDR1 is LNHDA and CDR2 SQIVND (reference sequence). V was trimmed by 6 bases and J by 6 bases, leaving 13 bases between them. The CDR3 loop spans 13 amino acids. CDR3: CASRVGSTDTQYF. CDR3 in DNA: TGTGCCAGTAGGGTAGGCTCAACGGATACGCAGTATTTT.

This clonotype has at least ten counts. The chain uses TRBV12-3 or TRBV12-4 and TRBJ2-1; no clear D. The V gene lost 6 bases and the J gene lost 4 bases, with 16 bases spanning the gap. This CDR3 has 15 amino acids. The CDR3 nucleotides are TGTGCCAGCAGCTCAGTCGGTGATCGTTACAATGAGCAGTTCTTC. Protein: CASSSVGDRYNEQFF.

Turning to this clonotype: A much larger clone differs from this one at a single base, so this may be a read error. V and J are TRBV27 and TRBJ2-7, with D perhaps TRBD2 (5 bases). CDR1 and CDR2 from the germline V gene are MNHEY and SMNVEV (reference sequence). CDR3 length: 15 amino acids. V was shortened by 3 bases and J by 3 bases, with 15 bases between the two germline ends. CDR3 residues: CASSLVAAGVYEQYF. DNA for the CDR3: TGTGCCAGCAGTTTGGTGGCTGCGGGTGTCTACGAGCAGTACTTC.